The T cell receptor beta chain described here comes from a study of T-cell reconstitution after alpha-beta-depleted transplantation in children. Study-wide findings and caveats: Reported findings indicate that, about two months after transplant, alpha-beta T cells came from several hundred expanded clones, which were derived from non-depleted graft cells. Surviving recipient T cells and thymic progenitors underlay high day-60 TCRbeta diversity in some patients. T-cell counts and diversity at one year following transplant were attributed mainly to newly produced T cells.

Germline-derived CDR1 and CDR2 are SEHNR and FQNEAQ (reference sequence). Trimming at V came to 3 bases and at J to 1 base, leaving 5 bases not matched to a gene. The CDR3 runs 16 residues. On this clonotype itself: Its antigen is undetermined.

During its preparation, the TCRbeta library received unique molecular identifiers. TCRdb fed the PCR reads into MiXCR, producing one record per CDR3 protein. Among hundreds of thousands of distinct CDR3 sequences listed, 10% to 15% were seen once. The receptor was derived from a girl aged 2 to 9 with congenital amegakaryocytic thrombocytopenia, due to receive a stem cell transplant. The V gene is TRBV7-9, the J gene TRBJ2-3, with 9 bases lining up with TRBD1. The source was PBMCs, collected before TCRalphabeta/CD19-depleted stem cell transplant. The CDR3 loop reads CASSFGGQGRTDTQYF. For the CDR3, the DNA is TGTGCCAGCAGCTTTGGAGGACAGGGGCGCACAGATACGCAGTATTTT.